In its sample, the clone carrying this T cell receptor (beta chain) was seen a few times. As yet, its antigen is unknown. This may be a read error: a much more frequent sequence differs by one nucleotide. The limits of the CDR3 on the DNA are not certain, so only TCRdb's listed CDR3 is given. TCRdb re-derived calls from the multiplex PCR reads in MiXCR, one entry per CDR3 protein. This repertoire shows more than 200,000 distinct CDR3 sequences, approximately 30% found once; its top ten account for 1.3% to 1.5%. CDR1 and CDR2 from the germline V gene are SGDLS and YYNGEE. The CDR3 spans 15 amino acids, including both terminal residues. The sample belongs to a study of breast tumors, draining lymph nodes, adjacent tissues. Notes on the study in general: Tumor repertoires ranked between lymph nodes and nontumor tissue in diversity, with V and J gene preferences. Findings are consistent with lymph node origin and intratumoral expansion of most tumor T cells. Luminal-like breast cancer showed significantly higher tumor–nontumor repertoire similarity than basal-like. Tumor T cell lymph node origin was a supported hypothesis, not proven.

Samples came from axillary lymph nodes draining the breast cancer. The source is a female donor with breast cancer. Some clones in this sample may be carry-over from other donors' samples. The sequencing input was axillary lymph node tissue. This chain links TRBV9 with TRBJ1-2. The CDR3: CASSVAPGTGYGSTF.